Included here is one TCR beta chain sequence, with context. V shed 6 bases and J shed 0 bases, with 2 bases lying between them. Per germline, CDR1 DFQATT and CDR2 SNEGSKA (reference sequence). The CDR3 loop spans 10 amino acids. The data originate from a study of blood T cell repertoires in COVID-19. Measured with immunoSEQ multiplex PCR; TCRdb has only the in-frame clones, and not every one. The sample shows 160,000 or so clones, approximately 80% of them seen only once. This chain connects TRBV20-1 to TRBJ1-2; no firm D call. The source is an elderly woman with acute or convalescent COVID-19. The sample comprised peripheral blood. CDR3 loop: CSATNYGYTF. CDR3 nucleotides: TGCAGTGCCACTAACTATGGCTACACCTTC.